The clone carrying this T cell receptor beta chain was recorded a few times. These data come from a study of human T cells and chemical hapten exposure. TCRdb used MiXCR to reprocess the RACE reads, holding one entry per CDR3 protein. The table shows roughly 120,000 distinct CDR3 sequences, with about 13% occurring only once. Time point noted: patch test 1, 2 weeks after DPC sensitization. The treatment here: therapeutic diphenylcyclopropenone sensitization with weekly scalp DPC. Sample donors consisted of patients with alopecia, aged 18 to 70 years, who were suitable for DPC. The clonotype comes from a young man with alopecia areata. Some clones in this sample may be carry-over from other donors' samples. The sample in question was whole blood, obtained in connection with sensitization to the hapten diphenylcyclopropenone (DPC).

The CDR3 coding sequence is TGTGCCAGCTCACGGACAGGGCACCAAGAGACCCAGTACTTC. Translating gives CASSRTGHQETQYF. The V and J genes are TRBV18 and TRBJ2-5; 8 bases match TRBD1. V lost 4 bases, J lost 0 bases, and 1 base stayed unmatched. From germline, CDR1 is KGHSH and CDR2 LQKENI. CDR3 length: 14 residues.